This TCR beta chain was retrieved from a study of control samples from healthy donors and cancer patients. Profiled with immunoSEQ multiplex PCR; TCRdb holds only in-frame clones, not every one. This table holds 70,000 to 100,000 clones, 85% to 90% found once. Germline CDR1 and CDR2: MNHEY and SVGAGI. Trimming removed 6 bases from V and 3 bases from J, with 11 bases in between. The CDR3 runs 13 residues. The gene calls are TRBV6-5 and TRBJ1-2; D remains ambiguous. The sample was blood. The source of this sequence is a woman aged 60-70 years in good health. DNA of the CDR3: TGTGCCAGCAGCCCGGACGGGCACTATGGCTACACCTTC. Its translation is CASSPDGHYGYTF.